Following are 31 T cell receptor beta chains from one sample sequenced in a study of T cell clonality in common variable immunodeficiency (dated by TCRdb to about 2015). The library relied on the immunoSEQ multiplex PCR assay. Sourced from immuneACCESS, this table was stored by TCRdb with only in-frame sequences that have V and J called. A share of the clones is absent; for the studies checked, an unresolved V gene accounts for under half, and the remainder has no known explanation. The table notes roughly 60,000 clones here, none of them singletons. Approximately 1.6% of the sample goes to the ten largest clones. The source material was peripheral blood mononuclear cells. Every receptor here comes from a person aged 18 to 75 in good health.

This clone showed up many times. CDR3 sequence: CASSQDFYEQFF. Partial CDR3 DNA: TGCGCCAGCAGCCAAGATTTCTATGAG. This chain uses TRBV4-1 with TRBJ2-1; D is unresolved. The read terminates 3 residues before the CDR3 end, so the remaining end is supplied by the germline J gene. V gave up 0 bases and J gave up 8 bases, with 5 bases separating them. Germline lookup yields CDR1 MGHRA and CDR2 YSYEKL. CDR3 length: 12 amino acids.

The sample holds many counts of this clone. The read ends 3 residues shy of where the CDR3 ends; the end is completed using the germline J gene. The rearrangement uses TRBV18 and TRBJ2-7; 8 nucleotides align to TRBD1. The J segment lost 4 bases and the V segment lost 2 bases, leaving 4 bases of the junction unmatched. In germline, CDR1 is KGHSH, CDR2 LQKENI. The CDR3 totals 14 residues. The CDR3 DNA, read in part, is TGTGCCAGCTCACCATCAGGGGGCTTATACGAG. It specifies CASSPSGGLYE. The CDR3 reads in full as CASSPSGGLYEQYF.

This clone has at least ten counts. The CDR3 end falls 3 residues outside the read, so it is completed with the germline J gene. The chain couples TRBV12-3 or TRBV12-4 to TRBJ2-7, with a tentative D call TRBD1 (6 bases). The CDR3 covers 14 residues. The V gene lost 1 base and the J gene lost 2 bases, with 9 bases spanning the gap. CDR3 DNA (partial): TGTGCCAGCAGTTTAGTCGGACAGACCTACGAG. Its protein is CASSLVGQTYE. The complete CDR3 reads CASSLVGQTYEQYF.

This clone was counted many times. The read ends 3 residues shy of where the CDR3 ends; the end is completed using the germline J gene. This chain links TRBV23-1 with TRBJ2-1, with TRBD1 as a possible D gene (6 bases). TRBV23-1 is identified as an open reading frame with a role that is uncertain. This CDR3 spans 15 amino acids. The germline V and J ends were trimmed by 0 bases and 4 bases, with 10 bases remaining between them. The covered CDR3 bases are TGCGCCAGCAGTCAATCGGGGGCCTCGTACAATGAG. Translated: CASSQSGASYNE. The whole CDR3 protein reads CASSQSGASYNEQFF.

This clone was seen repeatedly, ten times or more. The read falls 3 residues short of the CDR3 end, and the missing part is taken from the germline J gene. The J gene is TRBJ1-1, the V gene TRBV5-1; 7 nucleotides align to TRBD1. The trim removed 0 bases at V and 4 bases at J, leaving 6 bases unmatched. In germline, CDR1 is SGHRS, CDR2 YFSETQ. The CDR3 spans 15 residues. Here the CDR3 reads CASSLGQGGVTEAFF. The sequenced part of the CDR3 DNA is TGCGCCAGCAGCTTGGGACAGGGAGGGGTCACTGAA.

This clone was recorded many times. From the germline J gene comes the end of the CDR3, since the read stops 3 residues before it. The genes are TRBV6-1 and TRBJ2-1; 13 bases match TRBD2. CDR1 is MNHNS, CDR2 SASEGT, per germline. J was trimmed by 8 bases and V by 2 bases; bases with no gene match: 6. The CDR3 loop spans 16 amino acids. The CDR3 bases that were read are TGTGCCAGCAGTGAACAACTAGCGGGAGGGCCCTATGAG. Its protein product is CASSEQLAGGPYE. The CDR3 reads in full as CASSEQLAGGPYEQFF.

This clone was seen at least ten times. The read gets to within 3 residues of the CDR3 end, and the germline J gene fills in the rest. This chain links TRBV11-2 with TRBJ2-7; D might be TRBD2 (5 bases). The CDR3 sequence is 14 residues long. The V end lost 1 base, the J end lost 5 bases, and 12 bases lay between the germline ends. Germline CDR1 reads SGHAT; CDR2 reads FQNNGV. The CDR3 bases that were read are TGTGCCAGCAGCTTAGTGCGGGCGGCGCACGAG. Residues: CASSLVRAAHE. The whole CDR3 sequence reads CASSLVRAAHEQYF.

Ten or more counts support this clone. Read coverage stops 3 residues before the CDR3 terminus; the germline J gene supplies the remainder. The V and J genes are TRBV5-1 and TRBJ1-6, with D possibly being TRBD1 (6 bases). Germline V gene lookup returns CDR1 SGHRS and CDR2 YFSETQ. CDR3 length equals 15 residues. The V gene lost 4 bases and the J gene lost 7 bases, with 15 bases spanning the gap. The sequenced CDR3 bases are TGCGCCAGCAGCATAACAGGGATTGGGAATTCACCC. Encoded protein: CASSITGIGNSP. The full CDR3 protein is CASSITGIGNSPLHF.

As to this clone: The read terminates 3 residues ahead of where the CDR3 ends, so the germline J gene completes it. The chain recombines TRBV11-2 with TRBJ2-7, with D tentatively TRBD1 (6 bases). The germline gives CDR1 SGHAT, CDR2 FQNNGV. V lost 5 bases and J 3 bases, leaving 11 bases between the germline ends. The CDR3 consists of 13 residues. The CDR3 spells CASSIDRNYEQYF. The CDR3 DNA, read in part, is TGTGCCAGCAGCATTGACAGGAACTACGAG.

This clone appeared many times. The CDR3 extends 3 residues past the end of the read, so its final part is completed from the germline J gene. This chain connects TRBV29-1 to TRBJ2-5; D not resolved. Trimming cost V 2 bases and J 6 bases, with 7 bases left between them. The CDR3 extends over 11 amino acids. Germline CDR1 reads SQVTM; CDR2 reads ANQGSEA. CDR3 in amino acids: CSVELLQTQYF. The CDR3 bases that were read are TGCAGCGTTGAATTACTACAGACC.

The table lists this clone with a few counts. The read terminates 3 residues ahead of where the CDR3 ends, so the germline J gene completes it. The chain carries TRBV11-3 and TRBJ2-7; possible D gene TRBD1, 6 bases. CDR1 and CDR2 from the germline V gene are SGHNT and YENEEA. The length of the CDR3 is 15 residues. The ends were cut back, 1 base at V and 2 bases at J, with 12 bases in the middle. CDR3: CASSLGQEIAYEQYF. The CDR3 bases that were read are TGTGCCAGCAGCTTAGGACAGGAGATAGCCTACGAG.

In this sample, this clone turned up a few times. The read stops 3 residues short of the end of the CDR3; the missing end is completed from the germline J gene. The chain couples TRBV30 to TRBJ1-2; D is ambiguous. Between the trimmed V and J ends, which lost 2 bases and 0 bases, there was a span of 16 bases. Germline V gene data show CDR1 as GTSNPN and CDR2 as SVGIG (reference sequence). There are 16 residues in the CDR3. The CDR3 is CAWSTPAGGPNYGYTF. The sequenced part of the CDR3 DNA is TGTGCCTGGAGTACCCCCGCGGGTGGGCCTAACTATGGC.

This clone has ten or more counts. The sequence runs out 3 residues before the end of the CDR3; the remainder is reconstructed from the germline J gene. This chain links TRBV28 with TRBJ2-5; 9 positions match TRBD2. The germline CDR1 and CDR2 sequences are MDHEN and SYDVKM. The CDR3 consists of 13 residues. V shed 4 bases, J shed 4 bases, and the junction held 1 base outside the gene matches. This CDR3 is CASSSSGIETQYF. Partial CDR3 DNA: TGTGCCAGCAGTTCTAGCGGGATAGAGACC.

This clone was seen many times. The CDR3 is cut off 3 residues early in the read; its end comes from the germline J gene. The rearrangement joins TRBV29-1 to TRBJ2-5; 9 bases agree with TRBD1. The V and J ends lost 4 bases and 3 bases, in that order; junction bases with no gene match: 3. The length of the CDR3 is 13 residues. Per germline, CDR1 SQVTM and CDR2 ANQGSEA. CDR3 in amino acids: CSVGTGAEETQYF. The CDR3 DNA, read in part, is TGCAGCGTTGGGACAGGGGCAGAAGAGACC.

This clone was detected ten times or more. The observed sequence ends 3 residues before the CDR3 terminus, with the missing tail filled in from the germline J gene. V usage is TRBV7-6 and J usage is TRBJ2-7; 11 bases line up with TRBD2. The germline gives CDR1 SGHVS, CDR2 FNYEAQ. Trimming at V came to 0 bases and at J to 1 base, leaving 5 bases not matched to a gene. The length of the CDR3 is 17 residues. CDR3 protein: CASSLALPSGGSYEQYF. The CDR3 DNA, read in part, is TGTGCCAGCAGCTTAGCGCTTCCTAGCGGGGGGTCCTACGAG.

This clone was recorded at least ten times. The observed sequence ends 3 residues before the CDR3 terminus, with the missing tail filled in from the germline J gene. The chain links TRBV19 to TRBJ2-3; D unresolved. The V end lost 6 bases, the J end lost 2 bases, and 12 bases lay between the germline ends. CDR1 is LNHDA and CDR2 is SQIVND in the germline V gene (reference sequence). CDR3 size: 14 residues. The CDR3 DNA, read in part, is TGTGCCAGTAGGCTGGGCAAACCCACAGATACG. Protein sequence: CASRLGKPTDT. The full CDR3 reads CASRLGKPTDTQYF.

At least ten counts were recorded for this clone. The CDR3 end lies 3 residues beyond the end of the read and is filled in from the germline J gene. This chain links TRBV20-1 with TRBJ2-4; D remains ambiguous. The CDR3 sequence is 12 residues long. V was pared by 3 bases and J by 5 bases, with 8 bases between. In germline, CDR1 is DFQATT, CDR2 SNEGSKA (reference sequence). The part of the CDR3 DNA that was read is TGCAGTGCTAGCCAATCGGAAAACATT. Translation gives CSASQSENI. The full CDR3 protein is CSASQSENIQYF.

This clone was picked up many times. Read sequence stops 3 residues before the CDR3 end, and the germline J gene provides the missing end. The V gene is TRBV20-1, the J gene TRBJ2-1; 10 bases line up with TRBD2. The CDR3 has 17 residues. Germline V lookup: CDR1 DFQATT, CDR2 SNEGSKA (reference sequence). The J segment lost 3 bases and the V segment lost 0 bases, leaving 8 bases of the junction unmatched. The CDR3 protein is CSARDLVAGGLYNEQFF. The covered CDR3 bases are TGCAGTGCTAGAGATCTCGTAGCGGGAGGACTCTACAATGAG.

This clone occurred many times. The read stops 3 residues short of the end of the CDR3; the missing end is completed from the germline J gene. The chain links TRBV14 to TRBJ1-4; D gene unclear. Germline V gives CDR1 SGHDN, CDR2 FVKESK. The CDR3 has 16 amino acids. Trimming shortened V by 1 base and J by 3 bases, and 12 bases separated the two germline ends. The CDR3 loop reads CASSQGFRMSNEKLFF. CDR3 DNA (partial): TGTGCCAGCAGCCAAGGATTCAGGATGTCTAATGAAAAA.

This clone was counted ten times or more. The CDR3 end is not reached by the read, which stops 3 residues before it; the germline J gene fills it in. The rearrangement links TRBV12-5 to TRBJ2-7; 9 bases map to TRBD1. Germline CDR1 reads LGHNT; CDR2 reads FRNRAP. The CDR3 sequence is 19 residues long. The V and J ends lost 0 bases and 3 bases, in that order; junction bases with no gene match: 15. The sequenced CDR3 bases are TGTGCTAGTGGTTTGGTACTTATGGGACAGGGCCTGGGAAGCTACGAG. Its translation is CASGLVLMGQGLGSYE. The CDR3 as a whole reads CASGLVLMGQGLGSYEQYF. The whole variable domain, remainder taken from reference TRBV12-5 and TRBJ2-7, is DARVTQTPRHKVTEMGQEVTMRCQPILGHNTVFWYRQTMMQGLELLAYFRNRAPLDDSGMPKDRFSAEMPDATLATLKIQPSEPRDSAVYFCASGLVLMGQGLGSYEQYFGPGTRLTVT.

This clone was seen repeatedly, ten times or more. The read ends 3 residues before the CDR3 terminus; that terminus is restored from the germline J gene. The chain has TRBV5-1 and TRBJ2-1; no reliable D call. Germline V CDR1 and CDR2: SGHRS, YFSETQ. The V gene lost 3 bases and the J gene lost 4 bases, with 14 bases spanning the gap. This CDR3 has 15 residues. This CDR3 is CASSSTLAAYNEQFF. CDR3 bases read: TGCGCCAGCAGCTCGACTTTGGCAGCTTACAATGAG.

This clone was seen repeatedly, ten times or more. The read stops 3 residues short of the end of the CDR3; the missing end is completed from the germline J gene. V and J are TRBV5-1 and TRBJ2-5, with D uncertain. This CDR3 comprises 13 residues. Trimming removed 4 bases at V and 3 bases at J, with 10 bases between. Germline V gene lookup returns CDR1 SGHRS and CDR2 YFSETQ. This CDR3 is CASSQGSKETQYF. The sequenced part of the CDR3 DNA is TGCGCCAGCAGCCAAGGGTCGAAAGAGACC.

This clone was seen repeatedly, ten times or more. The missing CDR3 end, 3 residues past where the read stops, is filled in from the germline J gene. This chain uses TRBV12-3 or TRBV12-4 with TRBJ2-5, with 8 bases that match TRBD1. This CDR3 has 15 amino acids. V trimming: 1 base; J trimming: 1 base; junction bases outside the gene matches: 2. CDR3 bases read: TGTGCCAGCAGTTTAGGCGGGACAGGCCAAGAGACC. Residues: CASSLGGTGQET. The whole CDR3 sequence is CASSLGGTGQETQYF.

This clone showed up many times. The CDR3 end falls 3 residues outside the read, so it is completed with the germline J gene. The genes are TRBV5-1 and TRBJ2-7; 9 bases are shared with TRBD1. Germline CDR1 and CDR2: SGHRS and YFSETQ. The CDR3 consists of 15 residues. The trim removed 4 bases at V and 3 bases at J, leaving 8 bases unmatched. The sequenced part of the CDR3 DNA is TGCGCCAGCAGCCGACTGGGACAGGGCTTCTACGAG. It translates to CASSRLGQGFYE. The CDR3, in full, reads CASSRLGQGFYEQYF.

With respect to this clone: Read sequence stops 3 residues before the CDR3 end, and the germline J gene provides the missing end. The chain combines TRBV7-6 with TRBJ2-1; D is perhaps TRBD2 (6 bases). The germline V gene has CDR1 SGHVS and CDR2 FNYEAQ. The CDR3 runs 16 residues. The V end was cut by 5 bases, the J end by 3 bases, with 17 bases between. Incomplete CDR3 DNA: TGTGCCAGCAGCCCAGCTGGCCGGAGGGGCTACAATGAG. This codes for CASSPAGRRGYNE. The complete CDR3 sequence is CASSPAGRRGYNEQFF.

This clone has at least ten counts. The missing CDR3 end, 3 residues past where the read stops, is filled in from the germline J gene. The gene calls are TRBV15 and TRBJ2-7; no definite D call. V lost 1 base, J lost 2 bases, and 9 bases lay in between. This CDR3 has 14 amino acids. The germline V gene has CDR1 LNHNV and CDR2 YYDKDF (reference sequence). CDR3 bases read: TGTGCCACCAGCAGAGTTCCAGGAACCTACGAG. This sequence encodes CATSRVPGTYE. The complete CDR3 protein is CATSRVPGTYEQYF.

This clone has just a few counts. The read ends 3 residues early relative to the CDR3; the germline J gene fills the gap. The V call is TRBV7-2, the J call TRBJ2-1; 12 bases align to TRBD2. J lost 8 bases, V lost 5 bases, and 7 bases had no gene match. The CDR3 is 15 residues long. Germline CDR1 SGHTA, CDR2 FQGNSA. The CDR3 loop is CASSRRTSGTDEQFF. The sequenced CDR3 bases are TGTGCCAGCAGCCGCAGGACTAGCGGGACCGATGAG.

Note on this clone: The sequenced fragment ends 3 residues before the CDR3 boundary, so the rest is inferred from the germline J gene. This chain uses TRBV11-1 with TRBJ2-2; D uncertain. V was cut by 1 base and J by 4 bases, with 4 bases left in between. The germline V gene has CDR1 SGHAT and CDR2 FQDESV (reference sequence). CDR3 length: 13 residues. CDR3 residues: CASSLGVTGELFF. Partial CDR3 DNA: TGTGCCAGCAGCTTAGGCGTCACCGGGGAG.

This clone was counted many times. Read data end 3 residues before the CDR3 end; the end is taken from the germline J gene. The V and J genes are TRBV4-1 and TRBJ2-5, with TRBD1 identical over 9 bases. The CDR3 consists of 15 residues. Losses at the gene ends were 0 bases for V and 4 bases for J; bases not matched to a gene: 3. Germline V gives CDR1 MGHRA, CDR2 YSYEKL. The CDR3 loop reads CASSQEQGAGETQYF. The sequenced CDR3 bases are TGCGCCAGCAGCCAAGAACAGGGGGCGGGAGAGACC.

In this sample, this clone turned up a few times. The observed sequence ends 3 residues before the CDR3 terminus, with the missing tail filled in from the germline J gene. This chain joins TRBV19 and TRBJ2-7; 7 nucleotides align to TRBD1. The CDR3 runs 15 residues. V was clipped by 3 bases and J by 0 bases; unmatched bases: 5. CDR1 is LNHDA, CDR2 SQIVND, per germline (reference sequence). The CDR3 loop reads CASSIGTADSYEQYF. The sequenced CDR3 bases are TGTGCCAGTAGTATCGGGACAGCGGACTCCTACGAG.

This clone has more than one count but fewer than ten. The read ends 3 residues early relative to the CDR3; the germline J gene fills the gap. The rearrangement links TRBV4-2 to TRBJ2-7; 7 bases line up with TRBD2. Trimming cost V 0 bases and J 1 base; bases outside gene matches: 6. The CDR3 is 16 residues long. In germline, CDR1 is LGHNA, CDR2 YNFKEQ. Partial CDR3 DNA: TGTGCCAGCAGCCAAGATTTACCTAGCGGATCCTACGAG. Protein: CASSQDLPSGSYE. The CDR3 as a whole reads CASSQDLPSGSYEQYF.